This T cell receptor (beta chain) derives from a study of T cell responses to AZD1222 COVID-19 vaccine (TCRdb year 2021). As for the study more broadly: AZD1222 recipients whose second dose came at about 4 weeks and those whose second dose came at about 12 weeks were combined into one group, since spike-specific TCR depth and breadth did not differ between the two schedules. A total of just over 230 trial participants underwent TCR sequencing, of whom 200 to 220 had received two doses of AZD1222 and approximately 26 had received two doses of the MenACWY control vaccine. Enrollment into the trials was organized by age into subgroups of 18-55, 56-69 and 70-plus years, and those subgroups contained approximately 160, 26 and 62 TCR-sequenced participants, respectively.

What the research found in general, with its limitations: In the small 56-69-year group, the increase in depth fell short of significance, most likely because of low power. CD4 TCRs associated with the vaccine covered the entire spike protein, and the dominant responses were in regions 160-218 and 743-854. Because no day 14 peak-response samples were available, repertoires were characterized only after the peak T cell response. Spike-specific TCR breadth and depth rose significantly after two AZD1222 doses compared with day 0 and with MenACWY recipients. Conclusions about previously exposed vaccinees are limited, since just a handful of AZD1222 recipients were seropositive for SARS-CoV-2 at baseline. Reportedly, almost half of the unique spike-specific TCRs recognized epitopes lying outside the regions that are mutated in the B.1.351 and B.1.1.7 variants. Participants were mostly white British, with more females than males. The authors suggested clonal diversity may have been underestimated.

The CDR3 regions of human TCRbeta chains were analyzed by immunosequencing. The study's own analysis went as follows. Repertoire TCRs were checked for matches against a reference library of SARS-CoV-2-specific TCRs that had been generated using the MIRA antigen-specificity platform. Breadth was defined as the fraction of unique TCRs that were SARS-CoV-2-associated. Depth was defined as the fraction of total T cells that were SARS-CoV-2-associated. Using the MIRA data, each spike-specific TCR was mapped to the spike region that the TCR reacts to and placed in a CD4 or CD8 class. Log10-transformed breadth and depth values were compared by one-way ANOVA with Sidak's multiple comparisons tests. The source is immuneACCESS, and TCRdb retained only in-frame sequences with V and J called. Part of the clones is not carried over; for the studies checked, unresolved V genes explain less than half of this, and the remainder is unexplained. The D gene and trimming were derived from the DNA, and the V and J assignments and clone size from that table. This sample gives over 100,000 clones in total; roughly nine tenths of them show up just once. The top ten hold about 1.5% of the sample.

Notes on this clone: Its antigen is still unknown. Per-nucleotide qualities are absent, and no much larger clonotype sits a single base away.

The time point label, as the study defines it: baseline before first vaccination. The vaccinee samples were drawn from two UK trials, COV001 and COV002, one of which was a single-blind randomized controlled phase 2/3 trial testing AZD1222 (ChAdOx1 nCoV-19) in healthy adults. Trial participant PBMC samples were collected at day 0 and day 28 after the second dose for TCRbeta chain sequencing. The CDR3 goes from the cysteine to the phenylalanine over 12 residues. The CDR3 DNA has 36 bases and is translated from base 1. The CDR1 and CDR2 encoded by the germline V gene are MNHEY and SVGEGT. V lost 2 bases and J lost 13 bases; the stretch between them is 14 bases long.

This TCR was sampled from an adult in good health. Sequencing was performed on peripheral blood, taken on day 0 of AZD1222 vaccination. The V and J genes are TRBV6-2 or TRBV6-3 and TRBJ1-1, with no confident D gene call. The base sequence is TGTGCCAGCAGTTACGCCGGCCATTATTTTTTCTTT. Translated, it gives CASSYAGHYFFF.